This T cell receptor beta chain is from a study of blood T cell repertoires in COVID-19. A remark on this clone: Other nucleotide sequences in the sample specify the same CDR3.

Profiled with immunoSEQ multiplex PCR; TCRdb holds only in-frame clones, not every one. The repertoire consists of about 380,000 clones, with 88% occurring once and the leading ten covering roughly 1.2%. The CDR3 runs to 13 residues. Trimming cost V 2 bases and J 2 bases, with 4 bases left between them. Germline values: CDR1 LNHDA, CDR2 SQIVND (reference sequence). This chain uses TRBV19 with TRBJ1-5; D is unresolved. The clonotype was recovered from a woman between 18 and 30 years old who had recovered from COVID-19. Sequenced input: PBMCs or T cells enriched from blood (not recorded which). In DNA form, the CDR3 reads TGTGCCAGTAGTATAATAGGCAATCAGCCCCAGCATTTT. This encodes CASSIIGNQPQHF. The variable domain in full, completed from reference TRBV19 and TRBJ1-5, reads DGGITQSPKYLFRKEGQNVTLSCEQNLNHDAMYWYRQDPGQGLRLIYYSQIVNDFQKGDIAEGYSVSREKKESFPLTVTSAQKNPTAFYLCASSIIGNQPQHFGDGTRLSIL.